Presented here are 20 T cell receptor beta chains from one specimen sequenced in a study of T cells in Graves' hyperthyroidism and ophthalmopathy. Amplification of TCR beta CDR3 regions used RNA as the template. Researchers ran a first-round RT-PCR on the TCR CDR3 using the HTBI primer set. One entry per CDR3 protein results from TCRdb running MiXCR on the multiplex PCR reads. This sample has 700,000 or so distinct CDR3 sequences, with about 17% found just once. Sequenced sample: blood. All receptors come from a man aged 18 to 30 with Graves' hyperthyroidism.

This clonotype was seen only a few times. V usage is TRBV27 and J usage is TRBJ2-6; possibly TRBD1 or TRBD2 for D (6 bases each). This CDR3 is 14 amino acids long. CDR1 is MNHEY, CDR2 SMNVEV, per germline (reference sequence). V lost 6 bases, J lost 4 bases, and 10 bases lay in between. The CDR3 DNA reads as TGTGCCAGCAGACCGGGGGCAGGGGCCAACGTCCTGACTTTC. Its translation is CASRPGAGANVLTF.

The V and J genes are TRBV7-2 and TRBJ2-2; possible D gene TRBD1, 6 bases. The CDR3 totals 16 residues. V shed 5 bases and J shed 0 bases, with 13 bases lying between them. Germline V gives CDR1 SGHTA, CDR2 FQGNSA. This CDR3 is CASSPKTGSNTGELFF. The CDR3 DNA reads as TGTGCCAGCAGCCCCAAGACAGGATCGAACACCGGGGAGCTGTTTTTT.

The sample holds many counts of this clonotype. The chain employs TRBV20-1 and TRBJ2-7; TRBD2 agrees at 9 bases. The CDR3 totals 14 residues. Looked up from germline, CDR1 is DFQATT and CDR2 is SNEGSKA (reference sequence). V was clipped by 4 bases and J by 0 bases; unmatched bases: 4. Here the CDR3 reads CSAISGGSSYEQYF. CDR3 in DNA: TGCAGTGCTATTAGCGGGGGAAGCTCCTACGAGCAGTACTTC.

In its sample, this clonotype was seen many times. This chain uses TRBV28 with TRBJ2-7; TRBD2 matches 7 bases. This CDR3 region has 14 residues. After removal of 6 bases from V and 7 bases from J, the junction contained 12 bases not matched to a gene. Germline V gene lookup returns CDR1 MDHEN and CDR2 SYDVKM. CDR3 protein: CASRLSGEPGEQYF. CDR3 DNA sequence: TGTGCCAGCAGGCTAAGCGGGGAGCCTGGGGAGCAGTACTTC.

The chain employs TRBV6-1 and TRBJ2-1, with TRBD2 matching over 10 bases. The ends lost 6 bases at V and 8 bases at J; junction bases unmatched: 10. The CDR3 length is 15 residues. Germline V gene sequence: CDR1 MNHNS, CDR2 SASEGT. CDR3 nucleotides: TGTGCCAGCAGAGAGCGGGAGGGCCTGTGGTATGAGCAGTTCTTC. This gives the protein CASREREGLWYEQFF.

This clonotype was observed a handful of times. This chain links TRBV10-2 with TRBJ1-1; D perhaps matches TRBD1 (5 bases). V lost 4 bases and J lost 4, with 10 bases in between. The CDR3 extends over 13 amino acids. Germline CDR1 and CDR2: WSHSY and SAAADI. CDR3 nucleotide sequence: TGCGCCAGCAGTGCGGGCAGGGCCACTGAAGCTTTCTTT. Translated, it gives CASSAGRATEAFF.

The rearrangement joins TRBV20-1 to TRBJ2-5, with D maybe TRBD1 (5 bases). The germline gives CDR1 DFQATT, CDR2 SNEGSKA (reference sequence). V lost 6 bases and J lost 5, with 22 bases in between. The length of the CDR3 is 15 residues. The CDR3 region has the DNA TGCAGTGCAACCTTCACTCCAGGGTTATCGGAGACCCAGTACTTC. Encoded protein: CSATFTPGLSETQYF.

The rearrangement joins TRBV6-1 to TRBJ1-1; 7 positions match TRBD1. CDR3 size: 13 residues. The V segment lost 5 bases and the J segment 4 bases; nucleotides outside the gene matches: 4. In germline, CDR1 is MNHNS, CDR2 SASEGT. The CDR3 DNA follows: TGTGCCAGCAGTCCTCGGGACAGCACTGAAGCTTTCTTT. Translated, it gives CASSPRDSTEAFF.

In this sample, this clonotype turned up a few times. The chain recombines TRBV12-3 or TRBV12-4 with TRBJ2-2, with TRBD1 identical over 11 bases. The CDR3 totals 17 residues. V gave up 3 bases and J gave up 4 bases; unmatched junction bases: 7. The DNA for the CDR3 is TGTGCCAGCAGTTTTGTTTCCGGGACAGGGGGCACCGGGGAGCTGTTTTTT. Its translation: CASSFVSGTGGTGELFF.

This clonotype has at least ten counts. The chain links TRBV12-3 or TRBV12-4 to TRBJ2-5, with 8 positions matching TRBD1. The CDR3 has 13 amino acids. V was pared by 6 bases and J by 2 bases, with 2 bases of the junction left unmatched. CDR3: CASRRQGQETQYF. CDR3 nucleotides: TGTGCCAGCAGACGACAGGGGCAAGAGACCCAGTACTTC.

This clonotype has at least ten counts. The gene calls are TRBV7-3 and TRBJ2-1; a weak D match, TRBD2 (6 bases). V gave up 5 bases and J gave up 8 bases, with 16 bases separating them. Germline V gene lookup returns CDR1 SGHTA and CDR2 FQGTGA. The CDR3 sequence is 14 residues long. CDR3 protein: CASSPGGSFHEQFF. Here the CDR3 DNA reads TGTGCCAGCAGCCCCGGGGGTAGCTTCCATGAGCAGTTCTTC. Complete variable domain (other parts from reference TRBV7-3 and TRBJ2-1): GAGVSQTPSNKVTEKGKYVELRCDPISGHTALYWYRQSLGQGPEFLIYFQGTGAADDSGLPNDRFFAVRPEGSVSTLKIQRTERGDSAVYLCASSPGGSFHEQFFGPGTRLTVL.

This clonotype was seen at least ten times. The chain links TRBV28 to TRBJ2-7, with TRBD1 matching 9 bases. The CDR3 covers 15 residues. J gave up 3 bases and V 9 bases, and 12 bases lay outside the gene matches. Per the germline V gene, CDR1 is MDHEN and CDR2 is SYDVKM. CDR3 bases: TGTGCCAGTTTACCCCTCCGGGACAGGGACTACGAGCAGTACTTC. This translates into CASLPLRDRDYEQYF. Variable domain in full (rest from reference TRBV28 and TRBJ2-7): DVKVTQSSRYLVKRTGEKVFLECVQDMDHENMFWYRQDPGLGLRLIYFSYDVKMKEKGDIPEGYSVSREKKERFSLILESASTNQTSMYLCASLPLRDRDYEQYFGPGTRLTVT.

This clonotype was picked up many times. The J gene is TRBJ2-7, the V gene TRBV13; 8 bases fit TRBD1. Germline CDR1 PRHDT, CDR2 FYEKMQ (reference sequence). V lost 0 bases to trimming and J lost 7 bases; unmatched junction nucleotides: 11. The CDR3 is made up of 16 amino acids. CDR3 DNA sequence: TGTGCCAGCAGCTTAGGCCCCGACAGGGGCCGGGGGGAGCAGTACTTC. Protein: CASSLGPDRGRGEQYF.

This clonotype was found a few times. The V and J genes are TRBV7-2 and TRBJ2-3; unclear D gene. Germline V CDR1 and CDR2: SGHTA, FQGNSA. The CDR3 spans 11 residues. The V end lost 7 bases, the J end lost 6 bases, and 8 bases lay between the germline ends. CDR3 coding DNA: TGTGCCAGCACCCTCCTCGATACGCAGTATTTT. This translates into CASTLLDTQYF.

In regard to this clonotype: Its ends do not fully match the called genes, so a read error is possible. CDR3 nucleotide sequence: TGTGCCAGAAGCGTTAGCATAGGGGAAGATACGCAGTATTTT. It yields the protein CARSVSIGEDTQYF. The chain joins TRBV9 to TRBJ2-3; D might be TRBD1 (5 bases). The V gene's germline CDR1 is SGDLS and CDR2 YYNGEE. The CDR3 loop spans 14 amino acids.

V and J are TRBV7-6 and TRBJ1-4; D perhaps matches TRBD1 (5 bases). The CDR3 has 15 residues. Per germline, CDR1 SGHVS and CDR2 FNYEAQ. Trimming took off 0 bases at V and 8 bases at J, with 13 bases between the two ends. CDR3 nucleotides: TGTGCCAGCAGCTTAGCGGGGGGAGCGGGGGAAAAACTGTTTTTT. It is translated as CASSLAGGAGEKLFF.

This clonotype was recorded many times. This chain connects TRBV7-2 to TRBJ1-1; TRBD1 is a possible D gene (5 bases). This CDR3 contains 14 residues. Trimming shortened V by 1 base and J by 5 bases, and 11 bases separated the two germline ends. Per germline, CDR1 SGHTA and CDR2 FQGNSA. Written as DNA, the CDR3 is TGTGCCAGCAGCTTAGTCAGAGGGGTGACTGAAGCTTTCTTT. The encoded protein is CASSLVRGVTEAFF.

This chain uses TRBV28 with TRBJ1-4, with a weak D call TRBD1 (5 bases). The germline V gene encodes CDR1 MDHEN and CDR2 SYDVKM. The CDR3 is 15 amino acids. Trimming shortened V by 5 bases and J by 7 bases, and 17 bases separated the two germline ends. The DNA for the CDR3 is TGTGCCAGCAGTACGAACAGAGGGGCAAGTGAAAAACTGTTTTTT. Encoded protein: CASSTNRGASEKLFF.

This clonotype showed up many times. The CDR3 reads CSAVPGQGAHNEQFF. CDR3 in DNA: TGCAGTGCTGTACCGGGACAGGGGGCGCACAATGAGCAGTTCTTC. The chain couples TRBV20-1 to TRBJ2-1, with 12 bases identical to TRBD1. This CDR3 spans 15 amino acids. With 5 bases clipped from V and 5 bases from J, the junction kept 7 bases outside the gene matches. CDR1 is DFQATT, CDR2 SNEGSKA, per germline (reference sequence).

This clonotype was counted many times. The rearrangement uses TRBV6-1 and TRBJ1-2, with no clear D. The germline CDR1 and CDR2 sequences are MNHNS and SASEGT. The CDR3 covers 13 residues. V was pared by 2 bases and J by 8 bases, with 12 bases between. The CDR3 is CASSEPSGRGYTF. In nucleotides, the CDR3 is TGTGCCAGCAGTGAACCGAGTGGACGCGGCTACACCTTC.